Sequencing of this T cell receptor (beta chain) was carried out in a study of blood T cell repertoires in COVID-19. Looking at the study overall: Recovered status applied to Cohort 3 donors who had two consecutive negative PCRs. It also applied to those with clearance or with symptom resolution. Sample material is recorded as cDNA or gDNA derived from T cells, B-cell-depleted T cells, or PBMCs.

Profiled with immunoSEQ multiplex PCR; TCRdb holds only in-frame clones, not every one. The sample includes about 170,000 clones, 79% of them seen just once. Trimming at V came to 6 bases and at J to 3 bases, leaving 2 bases not matched to a gene. Per germline, CDR1 MDHEN and CDR2 SYDVKM. This CDR3 is 12 amino acids long. Each participant's cohort was designated according to participant-reported clinical history. Sequenced: PBMCs or T cells enriched from blood (not recorded which). This sequence was found in a woman aged 70-85 years in a cohort exposed to, infected with or recovered from COVID-19 (not recorded which). The V and J genes are TRBV28 and TRBJ2-7; 7 bases line up with TRBD1. In DNA form, the CDR3 reads TGTGCCAGCAGGACAGGGAGCTACGAGCAGTACTTC. Protein sequence: CASRTGSYEQYF.